This T cell receptor beta chain was observed in a study of CD8 T cells in ankylosing spondylitis. Study-wide points: About 8 highly homologous variants formed a TCR beta motif that appeared characteristic of ankylosing spondylitis blood.

Scientists made TCR beta libraries using quantitative 5'-RACE with molecular barcodes. TCRdb redid the calling of the 5' RACE reads with MiXCR, one entry per CDR3 protein. The table shows more than 600,000 distinct CDR3 sequences, with 15% to 20% occurring only once. This clonotype has at least ten counts. Its specificity is unknown. Material: blood, either unsorted or a sorted T cell fraction (not recorded which). The TCR originated in a male donor with ankylosing spondylitis.

The CDR3 loop is CASSLTSDYEQYF. CDR3 DNA: TGTGCCAGCAGCCTTACTAGCGACTACGAGCAGTACTTC. J is TRBJ2-7 and V is TRBV7-6; 7 bases agree with TRBD2. Germline V CDR1 and CDR2: SGHVS, FNYEAQ. V lost 5 bases and J lost 3; bases outside the gene matches: 4. The CDR3 covers 13 residues.